This T cell receptor beta chain was obtained from a study of T cell repertoires in ileal Crohn's disease. Study context: Patients had a median roughly 7.9-year disease duration, and less than 40% were active smokers. Surgery for a complication: stricturing in about 61%, penetrating in roughly 40%.

Findings and caveats of the study: The median delay to postoperative endoscopy was 6.9 months. Active smokers at surgery had more clonal expansions than non-smokers.

This clone was seen a handful of times. The antigen remains undetermined. The time point was: neoterminal ileum biopsy at postoperative endoscopy, about 6 months after surgery. With 0 bases removed from V and 3 bases from J, the gap between germline ends came to 9 bases. The CDR3 consists of 14 residues. Germline V gene lookup returns CDR1 MGHRA and CDR2 YSYEKL. The data were produced by immunoSEQ multiplex PCR, yet TCRdb's version contains in-frame clones alone and is incomplete. Here the sample spans 10,000 to 15,000 clones, roughly four fifths being singletons. This chain connects TRBV4-1 to TRBJ2-7; the D is unclear. This TCR was sampled from an adult with Crohn's disease. Specimen: ileal tissue. CDR3 region: CASSQDETNYEQYF. DNA for the CDR3: TGCGCCAGCAGCCAAGATGAGACAAACTACGAGCAGTACTTC.